This TCR beta chain originates from a study of vaccination and CD4 T cells after COVID-19. This CDR3 has 14 amino acids. The germline V gene encodes CDR1 MNHNS and CDR2 SASEGT. General observations from the study: Researchers looked at relatively few convalescent patients and had no early post-infection timepoints.

Sequencing of cultured CD4+ T cell DNA used the Oncomine TCR Beta short-read assay. A single record per CDR3 protein comes from TCRdb applying MiXCR to the PCR reads. Among around 14,000 distinct CDR3 sequences listed, 51% were seen once. As concerns this clonotype: Its cognate antigen is unknown. At one of its ends the junction is not consistent with the germline gene, which may arise from a read error.

Treatment of the sample: roughly 10-day PBMC culture with coronavirus spike peptide pools or control peptides (ViraFEST assay). PBMCs, plated at approximately 2 million per well, were grown in the presence of roughly 9.5 IU/ml IL-2 and roughly 10 ug/ml peptide pools. This receptor was taken from a human donor who had recovered from COVID-19. Sequencing used CD4+ T cells from blood, cultured in vitro. The genes are TRBV6-1 and TRBJ1-1; no clear D gene. The chain's CDR3 is CATRSAGWNPEAFF. CDR3 sequence (DNA): TGTGCCACCCGAAGTGCGGGGTGGAACCCTGAAGCTTTCTTT.